The rows below give T cell receptor beta chains drawn from one sample of a study of CD8+ T cells in alopecia areata. Measured with immunoSEQ multiplex PCR; TCRdb has only the in-frame clones, and not every one. The sample shows some 150,000 clones, just over 65% of them seen only once. This specimen was CD8+ T cells sorted from blood, taken at week 0. The receptors were gathered from a human donor with alopecia areata. CDR3s include the opening cysteine and the closing phenylalanine or tryptophan. A D gene is named only where the DNA matches it firmly. The size field is filled for only some rows; it gives once, few, many or a size class.

>.|TRBJ1-5|TRBD1|TRBV18
CASSPPGQDQPQHF
TGTGCCAGCTCACCACCGGGACAGGATCAGCCCCAGCATTTT
>.|TRBJ1-1|TRBD1|TRBV5-6
CASSSRDRGLTEAFF
TGTGCCAGCAGCTCCCGAGACAGGGGACTCACTGAAGCTTTCTTT
>.|TRBJ2-1|.|TRBV11-2
CASSYSSNEQFF
TGTGCCAGCAGCTACTCATCCAATGAGCAGTTCTTC
>once|TRBJ2-3|.|TRBV29-1
CSVGSGATDTQYF
TGCAGCGTTGGATCAGGGGCCACAGATACGCAGTATTTT
>many|TRBJ2-7|.|TRBV7-9
CASSLAQTGRYEQYF
TGTGCCAGCAGCTTAGCCCAAACGGGGCGGTACGAGCAGTACTTC
>.|TRBJ2-3|.|TRBV5-6
CAFSGAGTDTQYF
TGTGCCTTTTCGGGGGCAGGGACAGATACGCAGTATTTT
>few|TRBJ2-7|.|TRBV7-9
CASSGDRSYEQYF
TGTGCCAGCAGCGGTGACCGTTCCTACGAGCAGTACTTC
>.|TRBJ1-1|.|TRBV20-1
CSAETVKLFF
TGCAGTGCAGAGACAGTGAAGCTTTTCTTT
>.|TRBJ2-7|TRBD2|TRBV7-2
CASSLEAGTIAYEQYF
TGTGCCAGCAGCTTAGAGGCCGGGACTATAGCCTACGAGCAGTACTTC
>.|TRBJ2-5|TRBD2|TRBV5-1
CASSRRWWEGKETQYF
TGCGCCAGCAGCCGTCGTTGGTGGGAGGGGAAAGAGACCCAGTACTTC
>.|TRBJ2-7|.|TRBV2
CASGWSSYEQYF
TGTGCCAGCGGCTGGAGCTCCTACGAGCAGTACTTC
>.|TRBJ2-7|.|TRBV9
CASSVDTGLTYEQYF
TGTGCCAGCAGCGTAGACACAGGGCTGACCTACGAGCAGTACTTC
>.|TRBJ1-1|.|TRBV27
CASETSTEAFF
TGTGCCTCGGAGACTAGCACTGAAGCTTTCTTT
>.|TRBJ2-5|TRBD2|TRBV2
CASSESGGGGETQYF
TGTGCCAGCAGTGAATCGGGCGGGGGTGGAGAGACCCAGTACTTC
>.|TRBJ2-1|TRBD2|TRBV9
CASSVGGGAGNEQFF
TGTGCCAGCAGCGTAGGCGGGGGGGCCGGGAATGAGCAGTTCTTC
>.|TRBJ2-5|TRBD2|TRBV7-7
CASSSKPTSGGYQETQYF
TGTGCCAGCAGCTCAAAACCTACTAGCGGGGGGTACCAAGAGACCCAGTACTTC
>few|TRBJ2-2|.|TRBV5-6
CASSLPRRGKHGELFF
TGTGCCAGCAGCCTACCAAGGAGGGGGAAGCACGGGGAGCTGTTTTTT